The 5 T cell receptor beta chains below were found in one sample sequenced in a study of T-cell memory formation after mild COVID-19. Using its own MiXCR run on the 5' RACE reads, TCRdb lists one record per CDR3 protein. The sample carries hundreds of thousands of distinct CDR3 sequences, just over 20% recorded once. The sequencing sample was made of PBMCs or a T cell subset sorted from them (not recorded which). The source of these receptors is an adult woman who had mild COVID-19 (a few samples of this study predate the infection). Cell type and time point are not known.

This clonotype was counted between two and nine times. This chain uses TRBV18 with TRBJ2-7; 7 bases are shared with TRBD2. The CDR3 is made up of 15 amino acids. Germline V CDR1 and CDR2: KGHSH, LQKENI. J lost 3 bases, V lost 4 bases, and 9 bases had no gene match. CDR3 loop: CASSRNREAIYEQYF. The CDR3 DNA reads TGTGCCAGCTCACGTAACCGGGAGGCCATCTACGAGCAGTACTTC.

This clonotype was recorded a few times. V usage is TRBV5-1 and J usage is TRBJ1-2; TRBD1 agrees at 8 bases. The CDR3 contains 15 residues. V gave up 0 bases and J gave up 8 bases; unmatched junction bases: 9. Germline V gives CDR1 SGHRS, CDR2 YFSETQ. The CDR3 is CASSLAIGQGEGYTF. The DNA of the CDR3 is TGCGCCAGCAGCTTGGCCATCGGACAGGGTGAGGGCTACACCTTC. The whole variable domain, remainder taken from reference TRBV5-1 and TRBJ1-2, is KAGVTQTPRYLIKTRGQQVTLSCSPISGHRSVSWYQQTPGQGLQFLFEYFSETQRNKGNFPGRFSGRQFSNSRSEMNVSTLELGDSALYLCASSLAIGQGEGYTFGSGTRLTVV.

The chain links TRBV3-1 to TRBJ2-7, with TRBD1 matching 7 bases. This CDR3 is built from 15 residues. CDR1 and CDR2 (germline): LGHDT, YNNKEL (reference sequence). The trim removed 1 base at V and 0 bases at J, leaving 3 bases unmatched. CDR3 in amino acids: CASSQAGDSSYEQYF. DNA of the CDR3: TGTGCCAGCAGCCAAGCCGGGGACAGCTCCTACGAGCAGTACTTC.

This sequence joins TRBV6-2 or TRBV6-3 and TRBJ2-7; 11 nucleotides agree with TRBD2. V was pared by 4 bases and J by 3 bases, with 5 bases of the junction left unmatched. The CDR3 is 15 amino acids. Germline V lookup: CDR1 MNHEY, CDR2 SVGEGT. Here the CDR3 reads CASSLAGGFVYEQYF. In DNA form, the CDR3 reads TGTGCCAGCAGTTTAGCGGGAGGGTTTGTCTACGAGCAGTACTTC.

This sequence joins TRBV30 and TRBJ1-1; D gene ambiguous. This CDR3 contains 12 residues. Germline V CDR1 and CDR2: GTSNPN, SVGIG (reference sequence). Trimming left V 2 bases short and J 7 bases short, with 11 bases between. CDR3 region: CAWSREKSEAFF. CDR3 DNA: TGTGCCTGGAGTAGGGAGAAGAGTGAAGCTTTCTTT.